This T cell receptor beta chain came from a study of Graves' ophthalmopathy and Graves' hyperthyroidism (dated by TCRdb to the late 2010s). Regarding the study in general: Peripheral blood was collected at initial diagnosis, before any treatment. TCR beta repertoire signatures were used to distinguish Graves' ophthalmopathy from Graves' hyperthyroidism and to predict progression to ophthalmopathy. In total, around 130 blood samples were TCR-sequenced: under 45 ophthalmopathy, over 70 hyperthyroidism and roughly 17 hyperthyroidism-to-ophthalmopathy patients. A discovery set of 100 patients (around 45 ophthalmopathy, about 58 stable hyperthyroidism) was enrolled to explore V-J signatures distinguishing ophthalmopathy from hyperthyroidism. The independent validation cohort included approximately 19 hyperthyroidism patients plus 17 patients who later progressed from hyperthyroidism to ophthalmopathy. T-cell repertoires of thyroid tissue and blood were compared in six hyperthyroidism patients. Following sample collection, hyperthyroidism patients were given methimazole at a starting dose of 30 mg daily, and ophthalmopathy patients were given high-dose intravenous methylprednisolone. Results the study describes overall, beyond this receptor: Most of the expanded thyroid clonotypes with a frequency above 0.001 were also detected in blood, and it was suggested that the thyroid immune response may be reflected by blood repertoires. In validation, the model predicted ophthalmopathy progression with about 71% sensitivity and less than 80% specificity; around twelve predicted patients were CT-confirmed with GO in a median of around 6 months. In cross-validation, the 13-signature model distinguished ophthalmopathy from stable hyperthyroidism with approximately 88% sensitivity and approximately 81% specificity, and in the test set the corresponding values were 80% and 75%. No statistical method was used to predetermine the sample size, and group allocation was not hidden from the investigators.

With respect to this clonotype: Its antigen has not been determined. No qualities accompany the bases; no much larger clone lies one base away.

For repertoire sequencing, the TCR beta CDR3 regions were amplified from RNA transcripts. The first round was an RT-PCR using HTBI primers with the Qiagen OneStep RT-PCR kit, and this first round was followed by a second-round multiplex PCR, then size selection and purification. Libraries were sequenced paired-end with 100 bp reads on an Illumina HiSeq2000. In the authors' own workflow: SOAPnuke was used to process the reads, removing any read that contained adapters or uncalled bases, had a mean Phred below 15, or lacked an exact match to the constant primer or identifier. High-quality paired reads were merged with COPE v1.2.5. Each unique nucleotide sequence was defined as a clonotype, and clonotypes were aligned to IMGT TRB V, D and J references with MiTCR v1.1. The analysis was limited to V-J combinations with a frequency above 0.0001, which together covered 99% to 99.2% of the repertoires. For each V-J combination, a TCR clonal expansion and chaos score was defined as the ratio of F50 clonal expansion to chaos observed in the TCRdist matrix. Welch's t-statistics and random forest were used to reduce features to some 13 V-J combinations, which were fed into a naive Bayes classifier. The Morisita-Horn index was used to measure how similar the thyroid and blood repertoires were. Using fastp trimming at Q25 and MiXCR clonotype assembly, TCRdb reanalyzed the public sequencing data and kept in-frame beta chains. CDR3 protein duplicates are merged, each entry listing the most common genes and DNA. The V and J calls were determined by TCRdb, not by the authors. The sample table contains 240,000 or so distinct CDR3 sequences; only one count was recorded for about 46% of them. The ten largest clonotypes hold approximately 44% of the sample.

Ophthalmopathy patients had moderately to severely active disease, Clinical Activity Score of at least 3, NOSPECS grade of at least 4, and disease duration under 3 months. Patients with other autoimmune diseases, uncontrolled infections, pregnancy or lactation were excluded from the study. Clinical symptoms, serum thyroxine, TRAb, thyroid ultrasound and orbital computed tomography formed the basis of the diagnosis. Using Ficoll-Paque density gradient centrifugation, PBMCs were isolated from 9.5 to 10 ml of fresh peripheral blood. Trizol reagent was used to extract the total RNA, and its quality was then checked on an Agilent 2100 Bioanalyzer. The CDR3 covers 14 residues, taking in both the cysteine and the phenylalanine. The entry retains the CDR3 DNA only, 42 bases that are in frame from base 1. V trim: 5 bases; J trim: 1 base; unmatched bases: 2. Looking up the germline V gene yields CDR1 SQVTM and CDR2 ANQGSEA.

The V and J genes are TRBV29-1 and TRBJ2-2; TRBD1 matches 9 bases in the middle. This clonotype was obtained from an adult man with Graves' ophthalmopathy. The sample comprised peripheral blood. The CDR3 reads as follows: CSVPGQGNTGELFF. In nucleotide form, the sequence is TGCAGCGTTCCGGGACAGGGGAACACCGGGGAGCTGTTTTTT.